This T cell receptor (beta chain) was sequenced for a study of T cells after yellow fever vaccination. For TCR, cDNA came from 5'RACE template switching, which added a universal primer site and UMIs. TCRdb processed the 5' RACE reads anew with MiXCR; each CDR3 protein has one entry. Of about 250,000 distinct CDR3 sequences listed, over 3% are singletons. This clonotype was detected ten times or more. V shed 0 bases and J shed 1 base, with 11 bases lying between them. CDR1 is SGHDT and CDR2 is YYEEEE in the germline V gene. The length of the CDR3 is 16 residues. This receptor was identified in a man younger than 30 who received the YFV17D yellow fever vaccine. The sample consisted of PBMCs, taken 15 days after the yellow fever booster vaccination. This chain uses TRBV5-6 with TRBJ2-4, with D tentatively TRBD1 or TRBD2 (6 bases each). The CDR3 protein is CASSLERRGAKNIQYF. In nucleotides, the CDR3 is TGTGCCAGCAGCTTGGAACGGAGGGGGGCCAAAAACATTCAGTACTTC.